These T cell receptor beta chains were read from a single sample in a study of T cell clonotyping in hematopoietic cell transplantation. Here immunoSEQ multiplex PCR was the method, and the copy in TCRdb shows in-frame clones only, minus some. The sample lists some 76,000 clones; about 95% were seen once. Material: peripheral blood mononuclear cells, obtained before stem cell transplant. Receptors originate from a woman in her 50s with acute myeloid leukemia. Some clones in this sample may be carry-over from other donors' samples. The CDR3 runs from the conserved cysteine through the conserved F or W. Each record gives: D gene, clone size, V gene, J gene, CDR3 length, CDR3 protein, CDR3 DNA. D genes are given only for firm matches. Expanded clones get a size class; other rows say once, few or many, or leave the size out.

TRBD2	once	TRBV27	TRBJ2-5	15	CASRLAGVGKETQYF	TGTGCCAGCAGATTGGCGGGAGTAGGGAAGGAGACCCAGTACTTC
.	.	TRBV7-9	TRBJ1-2	14	CASSLATKDYGYTF	TGTGCCAGCAGCTTAGCGACGAAGGACTATGGCTACACCTTC
.	.	TRBV4-1	TRBJ1-1	15	CASSQPGTNRNEAFF	TGCGCCAGCAGCCAACCCGGGACAAATAGAAATGAAGCTTTCTTT
.	.	TRBV7-6	TRBJ2-3	17	CASSLRSRAGSPGTQYF	TGTGCCAGCAGCTTAAGGTCGAGGGCGGGGTCCCCGGGTACGCAGTATTTT
TRBD1	.	TRBV5-1	TRBJ1-1	14	CASSPDRMNTEAFF	TGCGCCAGCAGCCCGGACAGGATGAACACTGAAGCTTTCTTT
TRBD1	.	TRBV6-5	TRBJ1-1	14	CASRQQGRNTEAFF	TGTGCCAGCAGACAACAGGGGAGGAACACTGAAGCTTTCTTT
.	.	TRBV5-1	TRBJ2-6	16	CASSLAEGTGANVLTF	TGCGCCAGCAGCTTGGCCGAGGGGACTGGGGCCAACGTCCTGACTTTC
.	.	TRBV28	TRBJ1-5	14	CASLEHYSNQPQHF	TGTGCCAGTCTGGAACACTATAGCAATCAGCCCCAGCATTTT
.	once	TRBV7-6	TRBJ2-2	14	CASSPGPAAGELFF	TGTGCCAGCAGCCCCGGACCAGCGGCCGGGGAGCTGTTTTTT
TRBD2	.	TRBV5-1	TRBJ2-3	17	CASRNSAGTTITDTQYF	TGCGCCAGCAGAAATTCCGCCGGGACTACGATCACAGATACGCAGTATTTT
TRBD2	.	TRBV7-9	TRBJ2-7	14	CASSRTSLDYEQYF	TGTGCCAGCAGCCGGACTAGCCTCGACTACGAGCAGTACTTC
.	.	TRBV14	TRBJ2-3	15	CASSQGTGRGDTQYF	TGTGCCAGCAGCCAAGGGACTGGGAGAGGGGATACGCAGTATTTT